What follows are 25 T cell receptor beta chains derived from one specimen sequenced in a study of T cells expressing NK-cell markers (dated by TCRdb to 2018 to 2020). The method behind the library was 5' RACE. The listed sequencing device is Illumina HiSeq 2000. TCRdb reprocessed the sequencing reads and holds a single record per CDR3 protein sequence, with no DNA. The record for this sample contains about 180,000 distinct CDR3 sequences. The ten largest make up around 20% of the sample. The sequenced sample consisted of blood T cells: a sorted CD56 or NKG2C T cell subset, CD4+ or CD8+ T cells, or bulk PBMC T cells (not recorded which). These receptors all come from a man aged 18-69 years in good health.

The chain carries TRBV4-1 and TRBJ2-1; the D call from TCRdb, TRBD1, cannot be confirmed without DNA. Germline CDR1 and CDR2: MGHRA and YSYEKL. CDR3 length equals 13 residues. CDR3 in amino acids: CASSLRGPDEQFF.

The CDR3 is CASSPRTGGLGDTQYF. The rearrangement joins TRBV7-9 to TRBJ2-3; with no DNA, the TCRdb D assignment of TRBD1 cannot be verified. This CDR3 is built from 16 residues. Germline V lookup: CDR1 SEHNR, CDR2 FQNEAQ (reference sequence).

The rearrangement links TRBV3-1 to TRBJ2-7; there is no DNA to check the TCRdb D call of TRBD1. The CDR3 is made up of 14 amino acids. The germline V gene has CDR1 LGHDT and CDR2 YNNKEL (reference sequence). CDR3 amino acids: CASSPQGDVVEQYF.

The CDR3 here is CASTLGNSPLHF. This sequence joins TRBV12-3 or TRBV12-4 and TRBJ1-6. There are 12 residues in the CDR3.

V and J are TRBV2 and TRBJ1-2; the TRBD1 assignment by TCRdb is unverifiable without DNA. From germline, CDR1 is SNHLY and CDR2 FYNNEI. The CDR3 sequence is 12 residues long. This chain's CDR3 is CAGTGSNYGYTF. Variable domain in full (rest from reference TRBV2 and TRBJ1-2): EPEVTQTPSHQVTQMGQEVILRCVPISNHLYFYWYRQILGQKVEFLVSFYNNEISEKSEIFDDQFSVERPDGSNFTLKIRSTKLEDSAMYFCAGTGSNYGYTFGSGTRLTVV.

The V and J genes are TRBV11-2 and TRBJ1-2; TCRdb returns TRBD1, unconfirmable since there is no DNA. The germline gives CDR1 SGHAT, CDR2 FQNNGV. The CDR3 totals 15 residues. The CDR3 sequence: CASSPGGTGAYGYTF.

The chain is built from TRBV14 and TRBJ2-1. Per germline, CDR1 SGHDN and CDR2 FVKESK. The CDR3 runs 16 residues. This chain's CDR3 is CASSQDWRPNYNEQFF.

This chain links TRBV4-1 with TRBJ2-1; TCRdb designates TRBD2, a call that cannot be tested without DNA. CDR3 length: 18 amino acids. Germline assignment: CDR1 MGHRA and CDR2 YSYEKL. CDR3 amino acids: CASSQGGASGGVFNEQFF.

This chain joins TRBV3-1 and TRBJ2-1. The CDR3 has 16 amino acids. CDR1 LGHDT and CDR2 YNNKEL come from the germline V gene (reference sequence). The CDR3 loop is CASSQDPGRSYNEQFF.

This sequence joins TRBV6-1 and TRBJ2-2; checking the TCRdb D call of TRBD1 is not possible without DNA. Germline CDR1 is MNHNS and CDR2 is SASEGT. CDR3 size: 14 residues. This CDR3 reads CASSEPGGAGELFF.

The chain carries TRBV5-6 and TRBJ2-1. CDR1 and CDR2 (germline): SGHDT, YYEEEE. CDR3 size: 14 residues. The CDR3 reads CASSLVVNYNEQFF.

The J gene is TRBJ1-1, the V gene TRBV5-5; the D call of TRBD1 rests on TCRdb alone, since no DNA is present to check it. The CDR3 runs 13 residues. Germline values: CDR1 SGHKS, CDR2 YYEKEE (reference sequence). The CDR3 sequence: CASSRPPRTEAFF.

V is TRBV7-3 and J is TRBJ2-5; TCRdb picks TRBD2, but there is no DNA to check that call. The CDR3 loop spans 15 amino acids. Germline V gives CDR1 SGHTA, CDR2 FQGTGA. The CDR3 is CASSLRGGALETQYF.

The chain employs TRBV7-8 and TRBJ2-1; lacking DNA, the TRBD1 call made by TCRdb goes unchecked. This CDR3 region has 14 residues. CDR1 and CDR2 (germline): SGHVS, FQNEAQ. The CDR3 reads CASSAGTGANEQFF.

This chain connects TRBV20-1 to TRBJ1-1; absent DNA, TCRdb's TRBD1 call cannot be checked. This CDR3 has 15 amino acids. The V gene's germline CDR1 is DFQATT and CDR2 SNEGSKA (reference sequence). The CDR3 sequence is CSARRDREMNTEAFF.

The rearrangement links TRBV7-9 to TRBJ2-3; TCRdb names TRBD1, which stays unverified in the absence of DNA. This CDR3 region has 15 residues. In germline, CDR1 is SEHNR, CDR2 FQNEAQ (reference sequence). CDR3: CAGGGSGVPPDTQYF.

This chain uses TRBV6-4 with TRBJ1-6. This CDR3 region has 14 residues. The germline gives CDR1 MRHNA, CDR2 SNTAGT. CDR3: CASSEGSSGSPLHF.

This rearrangement joins TRBV2 to TRBJ2-7; there is no DNA to check the TCRdb D call of TRBD1. The CDR3 spans 15 residues. Germline CDR1 reads SNHLY; CDR2 reads FYNNEI. CDR3 residues: CASSELGQGAYEQYF. The entire variable domain, with the rest obtained from reference TRBV2 and TRBJ2-7, is as follows: EPEVTQTPSHQVTQMGQEVILRCVPISNHLYFYWYRQILGQKVEFLVSFYNNEISEKSEIFDDQFSVERPDGSNFTLKIRSTKLEDSAMYFCASSELGQGAYEQYFGPGTRLTVT.

V and J are TRBV7-9 and TRBJ2-1; no DNA is available, so the TRBD1 call from TCRdb remains unchecked. The CDR3 is 15 residues long. The V gene's germline CDR1 is SEHNR and CDR2 FQNEAQ (reference sequence). CDR3 loop: CASSDEGTGGNEQFF.

This chain links TRBV19 with TRBJ2-1. CDR3 length: 15 amino acids. CDR1 is LNHDA and CDR2 is SQIVND in the germline V gene (reference sequence). This chain's CDR3 is CASSIGVSSYNEQFF.

The rearrangement links TRBV2 to TRBJ2-3; absent DNA, TCRdb's TRBD2 call cannot be checked. The CDR3 spans 14 residues. Germline V CDR1 and CDR2: SNHLY, FYNNEI. The CDR3 sequence: CASTAGASTDTQYF.

V is TRBV12-3 or TRBV12-4 and J is TRBJ1-2. This CDR3 region has 12 residues. CDR3 in amino acids: CASSFRFNGYTF.

This chain uses TRBV7-2 with TRBJ2-2; the TRBD2 assignment by TCRdb is unverifiable without DNA. CDR1 is SGHTA and CDR2 is FQGNSA in the germline V gene. The CDR3 runs to 17 residues. The CDR3: CASSMGLAGTYTGELFF.

This chain uses TRBV28 with TRBJ2-7. CDR3 length: 17 residues. CDR1 is MDHEN and CDR2 is SYDVKM in the germline V gene. The CDR3 here is CASSRTVDQAYTYEQYF.

This chain's CDR3 is CASSLVVGMGHYEQYF. The genes are TRBV7-9 and TRBJ2-7; the D gene TCRdb calls, TRBD1, cannot be checked with no DNA. There are 16 residues in the CDR3. The germline V gene has CDR1 SEHNR and CDR2 FQNEAQ (reference sequence). Based on the CDR3 plus reference TRBV7-9 and TRBJ2-7, the full variable domain is DTGVSQNPRHKITKRGQNVTFRCDPISEHNRLYWYRQTLGQGPEFLTYFQNEAQLEKSRLLSDRFSAERPKGSFSTLEIQRTEQGDSAMYLCASSLVVGMGHYEQYFGPGTRLTVT.